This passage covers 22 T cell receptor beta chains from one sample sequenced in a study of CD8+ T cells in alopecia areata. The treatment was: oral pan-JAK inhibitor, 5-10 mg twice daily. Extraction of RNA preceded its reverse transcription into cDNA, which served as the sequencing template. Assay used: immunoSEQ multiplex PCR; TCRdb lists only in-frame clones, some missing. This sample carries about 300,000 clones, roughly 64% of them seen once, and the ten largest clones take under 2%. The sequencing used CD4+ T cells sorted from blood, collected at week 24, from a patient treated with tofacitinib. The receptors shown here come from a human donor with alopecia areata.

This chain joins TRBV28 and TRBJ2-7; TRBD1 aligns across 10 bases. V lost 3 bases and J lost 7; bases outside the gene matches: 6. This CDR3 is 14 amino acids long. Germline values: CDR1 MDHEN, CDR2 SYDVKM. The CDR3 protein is CASSLTGGSGEQYF. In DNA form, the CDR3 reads TGTGCCAGCAGTTTGACAGGGGGCTCGGGAGAGCAGTACTTC.

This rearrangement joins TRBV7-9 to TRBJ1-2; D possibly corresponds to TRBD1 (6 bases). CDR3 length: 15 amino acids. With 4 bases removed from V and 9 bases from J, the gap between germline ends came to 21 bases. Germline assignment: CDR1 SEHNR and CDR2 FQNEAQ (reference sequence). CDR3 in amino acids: CASSSDLNRAESYTF. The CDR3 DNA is TGTGCCAGCAGCTCGGACCTTAACAGGGCTGAGAGCTACACCTTC.

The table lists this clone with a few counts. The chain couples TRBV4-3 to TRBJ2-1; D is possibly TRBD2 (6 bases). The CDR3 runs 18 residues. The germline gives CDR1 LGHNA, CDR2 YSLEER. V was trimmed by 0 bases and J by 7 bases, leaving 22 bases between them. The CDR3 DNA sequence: TGCGCCAGCAGCCAAGAAAGTTTGAGGGTGGCTGGGGGGAATGAGCAGTTCTTC. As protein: CASSQESLRVAGGNEQFF.

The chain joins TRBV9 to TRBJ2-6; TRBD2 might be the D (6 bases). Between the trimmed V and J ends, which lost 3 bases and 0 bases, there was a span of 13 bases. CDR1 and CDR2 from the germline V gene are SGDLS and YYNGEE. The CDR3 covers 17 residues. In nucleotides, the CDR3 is TGTGCCAGCAGCGCAACGGGACTCAGCTCTGGGGCCAACGTCCTGACTTTC. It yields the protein CASSATGLSSGANVLTF.

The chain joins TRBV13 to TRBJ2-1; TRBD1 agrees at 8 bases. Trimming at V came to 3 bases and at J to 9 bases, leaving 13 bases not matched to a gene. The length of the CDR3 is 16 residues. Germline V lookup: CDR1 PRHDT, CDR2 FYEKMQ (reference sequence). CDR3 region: CASSLRLPRGLGEQFF. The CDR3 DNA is TGTGCCAGCAGCTTGCGCCTCCCCAGGGGGCTGGGTGAGCAGTTCTTC.

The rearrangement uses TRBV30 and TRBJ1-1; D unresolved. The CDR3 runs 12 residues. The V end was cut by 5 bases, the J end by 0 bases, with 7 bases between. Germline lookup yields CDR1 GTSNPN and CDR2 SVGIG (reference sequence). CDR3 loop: CAWFGVNTEAFF. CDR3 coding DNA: TGTGCCTGGTTCGGCGTGAACACTGAAGCTTTCTTT.

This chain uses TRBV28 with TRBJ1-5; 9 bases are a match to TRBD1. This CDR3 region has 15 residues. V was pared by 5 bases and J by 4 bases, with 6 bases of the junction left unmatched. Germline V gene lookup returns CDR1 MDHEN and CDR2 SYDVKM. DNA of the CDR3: TGTGCCAGCAGTAGACTCGGGACAGGGAATCAGCCCCAGCATTTT. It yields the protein CASSRLGTGNQPQHF.

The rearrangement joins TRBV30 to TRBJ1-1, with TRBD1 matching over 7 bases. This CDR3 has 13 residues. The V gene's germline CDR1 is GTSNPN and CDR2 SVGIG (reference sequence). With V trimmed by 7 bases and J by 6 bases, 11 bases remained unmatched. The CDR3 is CAFLPGQPSEAFF. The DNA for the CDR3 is TGTGCCTTCCTCCCGGGACAGCCTTCTGAAGCTTTCTTT.

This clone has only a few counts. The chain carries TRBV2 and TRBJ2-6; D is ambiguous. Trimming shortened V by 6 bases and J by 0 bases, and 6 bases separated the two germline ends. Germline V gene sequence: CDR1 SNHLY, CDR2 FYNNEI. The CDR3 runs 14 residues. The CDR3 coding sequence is TGTGCCAGCAGGGTTTTCTCTGGGGCCAACGTCCTGACTTTC. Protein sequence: CASRVFSGANVLTF.

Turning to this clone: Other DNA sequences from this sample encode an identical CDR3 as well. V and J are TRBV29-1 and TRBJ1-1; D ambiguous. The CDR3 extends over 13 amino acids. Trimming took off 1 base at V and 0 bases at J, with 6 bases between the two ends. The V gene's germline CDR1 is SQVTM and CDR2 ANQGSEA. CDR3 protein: CSVEGRLNTEAFF. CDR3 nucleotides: TGCAGCGTTGAAGGCAGATTGAACACTGAAGCTTTCTTT.

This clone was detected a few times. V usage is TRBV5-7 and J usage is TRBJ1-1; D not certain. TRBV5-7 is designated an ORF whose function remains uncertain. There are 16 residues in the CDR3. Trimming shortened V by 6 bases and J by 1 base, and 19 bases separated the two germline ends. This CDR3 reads CASTEPDGKPNTEAFF. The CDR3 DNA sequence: TGTGCCAGCACCGAACCGGACGGCAAGCCGAACACTGAAGCTTTCTTT.

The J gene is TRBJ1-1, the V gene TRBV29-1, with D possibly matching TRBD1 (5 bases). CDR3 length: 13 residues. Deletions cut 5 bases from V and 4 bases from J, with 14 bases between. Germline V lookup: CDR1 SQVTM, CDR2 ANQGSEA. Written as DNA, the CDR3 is TGCAGCGTTAGGCGGGGGTCTGGCACTGAAGCTTTCTTT. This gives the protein CSVRRGSGTEAFF.

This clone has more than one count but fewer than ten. CDR3 sequence reads: CASSFNSYNEQFF. CDR3 sequence (DNA): TGTGCCAGCAGCTTCAACTCCTACAATGAGCAGTTCTTC. The chain couples TRBV14 to TRBJ2-1, with unresolved D. The CDR3 has 13 amino acids. V lost 5 bases to trimming and J lost 0 bases, with 5 bases between them. CDR1 and CDR2 from the germline V gene are SGHDN and FVKESK. The whole variable domain, filled in from reference TRBV14 and TRBJ2-1, reads EAGVTQFPSHSVIEKGQTVTLRCDPISGHDNLYWYRRVMGKEIKFLLHFVKESKQDESGMPNNRFLAERTGGTYSTLKVQPAELEDSGVYFCASSFNSYNEQFFGPGTRLTVL.

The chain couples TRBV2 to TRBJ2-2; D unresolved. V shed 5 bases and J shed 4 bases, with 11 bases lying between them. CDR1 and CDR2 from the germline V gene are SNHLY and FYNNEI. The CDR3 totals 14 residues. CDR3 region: CASSLKASTGELFF. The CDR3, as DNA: TGTGCCAGCAGTCTTAAAGCGTCCACCGGGGAGCTGTTTTTT.

CDR3 sequence: CASSQETSGANVLTF. For the CDR3, the DNA is TGCGCCAGCAGCCAAGAAACTTCTGGGGCCAACGTCCTGACTTTC. This chain uses TRBV4-3 with TRBJ2-6; D call uncertain. The CDR3 extends over 15 amino acids. CDR1 and CDR2 from the germline V gene are LGHNA and YSLEER. The V and J ends lost 0 bases and 1 base respectively, with 4 bases between them.

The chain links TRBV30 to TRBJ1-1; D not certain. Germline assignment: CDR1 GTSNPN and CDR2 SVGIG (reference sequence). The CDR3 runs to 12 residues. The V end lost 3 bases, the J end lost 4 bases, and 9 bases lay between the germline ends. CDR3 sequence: CAWRGRRTEAFF. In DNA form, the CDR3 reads TGTGCCTGGAGAGGTCGCCGCACTGAAGCTTTCTTT.

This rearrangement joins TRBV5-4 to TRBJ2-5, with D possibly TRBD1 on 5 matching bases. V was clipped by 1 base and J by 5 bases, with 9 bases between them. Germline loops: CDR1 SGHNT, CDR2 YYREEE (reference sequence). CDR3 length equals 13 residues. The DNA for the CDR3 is TGTGCCAGCAGCTTGACGCAGGGTGAGACCCAGTACTTC. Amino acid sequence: CASSLTQGETQYF.

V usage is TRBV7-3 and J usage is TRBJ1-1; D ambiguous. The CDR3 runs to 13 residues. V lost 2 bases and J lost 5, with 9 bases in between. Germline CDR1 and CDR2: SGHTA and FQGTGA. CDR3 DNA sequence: TGTGCCAGCAGCTTATCCCCACTAACTGAAGCTTTCTTT. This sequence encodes CASSLSPLTEAFF.

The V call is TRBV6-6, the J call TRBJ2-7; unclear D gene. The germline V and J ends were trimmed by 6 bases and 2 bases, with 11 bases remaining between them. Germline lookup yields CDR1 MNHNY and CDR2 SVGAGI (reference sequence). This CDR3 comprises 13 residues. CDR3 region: CASSPDKTYEQYF. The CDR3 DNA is TGTGCCAGCAGCCCTGACAAAACCTACGAGCAGTACTTC.

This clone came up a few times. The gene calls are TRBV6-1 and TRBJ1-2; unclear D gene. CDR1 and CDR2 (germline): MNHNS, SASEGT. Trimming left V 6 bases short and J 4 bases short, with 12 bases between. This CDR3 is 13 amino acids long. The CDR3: CASSVDGSYGYTF. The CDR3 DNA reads TGTGCCAGCAGCGTGGACGGGTCCTATGGCTACACCTTC.

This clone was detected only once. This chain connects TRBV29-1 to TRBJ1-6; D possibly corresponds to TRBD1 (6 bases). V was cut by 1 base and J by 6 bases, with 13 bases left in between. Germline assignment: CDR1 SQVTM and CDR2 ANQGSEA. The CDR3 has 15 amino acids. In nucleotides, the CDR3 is TGCAGCGTTGAAGTGGGGGGCGCGGGTAATTCACCCCTCCACTTT. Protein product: CSVEVGGAGNSPLHF.

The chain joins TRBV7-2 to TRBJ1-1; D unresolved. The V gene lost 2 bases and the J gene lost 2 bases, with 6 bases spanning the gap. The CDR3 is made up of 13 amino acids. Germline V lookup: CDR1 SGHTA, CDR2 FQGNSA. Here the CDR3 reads CASSLTDNTEAFF. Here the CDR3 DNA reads TGTGCCAGCAGCTTAACGGATAACACTGAAGCTTTCTTT. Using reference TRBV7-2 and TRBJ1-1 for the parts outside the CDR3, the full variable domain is GAGVSQSPSNKVTEKGKDVELRCDPISGHTALYWYRQSLGQGLEFLIYFQGNSAPDKSGLPSDRFSAERTGGSVSTLTIQRTQQEDSAVYLCASSLTDNTEAFFGQGTRLTVV.